This entry features one T cell receptor (beta chain) sequence. The antigen is not known. This specimen belongs to a study of cytomegalovirus exposure and HLA in healthy donors. Study-level background: Earlier findings included 100 million to 130 million unique TCR beta sequences obtained from 150 million to 200 million T cells.

Germline V gene sequence: CDR1 MDHEN, CDR2 SYDVKM. CDR3 length: 16 residues. Trimming took off 2 bases at V and 0 bases at J, with 13 bases between the two ends. PCR amplification relied on 60 Vbeta primers (plus 13 Jbeta primers). TCRdb's copy holds only in-frame clones and misses some; the assay was immunoSEQ multiplex PCR. This repertoire shows 75,000 to 100,000 clones, roughly 78% found once; its top ten account for about 7.9%. Study-level findings and limits: Cytomegalovirus-associated TCR beta chains were listed, numbering 150 to 200. TCR sequences were mostly rare, though some public TCRs occurred in many donors. Previously analyzed data showed that most TCR beta V segments were productive at a frequency of about 90% or about 30%.

The chain uses TRBV28 and TRBJ1-2; no firm D call. The TCR comes from a man aged 30-40 years in good health and CMV-seronegative. The sample taken for sequencing was PBMCs. The CDR3 loop is CASSLVYGEPNYGYTF. CDR3 bases: TGTGCCAGCAGTTTAGTGTACGGGGAGCCTAACTATGGCTACACCTTC.